Listed below are T cell receptor beta chains from one sample, sequenced in a study of tumor-infiltrating lymphocytes in localized non-small cell lung cancer. Repertoires were generated with immunoSEQ multiplex PCR, while TCRdb's copy carries only in-frame clones and drops some. The data hold more than 15,000 clones, with approximately 70% observed a single time. Material for sequencing was lung tumor tissue. These receptors were collected from a human donor with non-small cell lung cancer. Each CDR3 is given with its conserved first and last residue. D genes are given only for firm matches. Expanded clones get a size class; other rows say once, few or many, or leave the size out.

V gene	clone size	D gene	J gene	CDR3 DNA	CDR3 protein
TRBV28	.	.	TRBJ2-4	TGTGCCAGCAGTTTGGGGACGCTGCTAGCCAAAAACATTCAGTACTTC	CASSLGTLLAKNIQYF
TRBV15	few	.	TRBJ2-1	TGTGCCACCAGCAGATCGACTCCTTGGAACTACAATGAGCAGTTCTTC	CATSRSTPWNYNEQFF
TRBV5-4	.	TRBD2	TRBJ2-3	TGTGCCAGCAGCACCTTAGCGGGAGACGCCCGAGGCACAGATACGCAGTATTTT	CASSTLAGDARGTDTQYF
TRBV7-2	.	TRBD2	TRBJ2-1	TGTGCCAGCAGCTCTCCCACTAGCGGGATAAACTATGAGCAGTTCTTC	CASSSPTSGINYEQFF
TRBV5-1	.	.	TRBJ2-5	TGCGCCAGCAGCTTGTCTGGACAGTACCAAGAGACCCAGTACTTC	CASSLSGQYQETQYF
TRBV5-6	.	.	TRBJ2-6	TGTGCCAGCAGCTCTTTGATGTCTGGGGCCAACGTCCTGACTTTC	CASSSLMSGANVLTF
TRBV29-1	.	TRBD2	TRBJ2-5	TGCAGCGTTGGACTAGCGGGGGTAATCGAGACCCAGTACTTC	CSVGLAGVIETQYF
TRBV7-2	few	.	TRBJ2-6	TGTGCCAGCAGCTTAGGACAGACCTCTGGGGCCAACGTCCTGACTTTC	CASSLGQTSGANVLTF
TRBV19	.	.	TRBJ1-5	TGTGCCAGTAGCGAGGGGCAGGGGTATAGCAATCAGCCCCAGCATTTT	CASSEGQGYSNQPQHF
TRBV29-1	.	TRBD2	TRBJ2-2	TGCAGCGTTGAATTAAGCGGGGGTAACACCGGGGAGCTGTTTTTT	CSVELSGGNTGELFF
TRBV9	.	.	TRBJ2-2	TGTGCCAGCAGCGTACGAATGGCGGAAAACACCGGGGAGCTGTTTTTT	CASSVRMAENTGELFF
TRBV11-3	.	TRBD1	TRBJ2-7	TGTGCCAGCAGCCCAACCCGGACAGGGACCTACGAGCAGTACTTC	CASSPTRTGTYEQYF
TRBV27	.	.	TRBJ1-4	TGTGCCAGCAGTTCGGGACTGAATAATGAAAAACTGTTTTTT	CASSSGLNNEKLFF
TRBV6-5	.	.	TRBJ2-3	TGTGCCAGCAGTTATGGGGCAGGTTGGATCACAGATACGCAGTATTTT	CASSYGAGWITDTQYF
TRBV2	once	.	TRBJ2-1	TGTGCCAGCACCAATTCGGACTACCGGGAGCAGTTCTTC	CASTNSDYREQFF
TRBV28	.	.	TRBJ1-5	TGTGCCAGCAGGGACAGATTAAATCAGCCCCAGCATTTT	CASRDRLNQPQHF
TRBV7-9	large	TRBD1	TRBJ2-7	TGTGCCAGCAGCTTAGGCCCGACAGGGGAAGACGAGCAGTACTTC	CASSLGPTGEDEQYF
TRBV19	.	TRBD1	TRBJ2-4	TGTGCCAGTAACAGGGGGCCCCCGGCCAAAAACATTCAGTACTTC	CASNRGPPAKNIQYF
TRBV11-1	.	TRBD1	TRBJ2-7	TGTGCCAGCAGCCCCCAATTTGTGACAGGGGGCGACGAGCAGTACTTC	CASSPQFVTGGDEQYF
TRBV4-1	few	TRBD2	TRBJ2-7	TGCGCCAGCAGCCAAGATCGGGATAGCGGGAGGGACGAGCAGTACTTC	CASSQDRDSGRDEQYF
TRBV28	.	.	TRBJ1-5	TGTGCCAGCAGTTCGAGGGGTCATCAGCCCCAGCATTTT	CASSSRGHQPQHF
TRBV28	.	.	TRBJ2-7	TGTGCCAGCAGTTCAGGGGCCTACGAGCAGTACTTC	CASSSGAYEQYF
TRBV4-2	.	TRBD2	TRBJ2-1	TGTGCCAGCAGCCAAGATACTAGCGGGACCTACAATGAGCAGTTCTTC	CASSQDTSGTYNEQFF
TRBV5-6	.	.	TRBJ2-5	TGTGCCAGCAGCTTAAACAGAATCCAAGAGACCCAGTACTTC	CASSLNRIQETQYF
TRBV10-3	.	.	TRBJ2-1	TGTGCCGTTAGGGGGGACAGTTCCTACAATGAGCAGTTCTTC	CAVRGDSSYNEQFF
TRBV10-3	.	.	TRBJ2-7	TGTGCCATCAGTGAGTCAGTGCCGGGGGAGCAGTACTTC	CAISESVPGEQYF
TRBV7-2	.	TRBD2	TRBJ2-6	TGTGCCAGCAGCGAGGCGGGAGGTGGTGGGGCCAACGTCCTGACTTTC	CASSEAGGGGANVLTF
TRBV27	medium-sized	.	TRBJ2-7	TGTGCCAGCAGCCCCACCAGGCAGGGAGAGCAGTACTTC	CASSPTRQGEQYF
TRBV11-2	.	TRBD1	TRBJ2-1	TGTGCCAGCAGCCGGGGACAGGGTGGCTATGAGCAGTTCTTC	CASSRGQGGYEQFF
TRBV7-6	.	.	TRBJ1-3	TGTGCCAGCAGCTTTGCCCCAAATCCTGGAAACACCATATATTTT	CASSFAPNPGNTIYF
TRBV28	.	.	TRBJ1-5	TGTGCCAGCAGTTCGGCCCATAAGGGGTCCAATCAGCCCCAGCATTTT	CASSSAHKGSNQPQHF
TRBV10-3	.	.	TRBJ2-7	TGTGCCATCAGTGAGGGCTACGAGCAGTACTTC	CAISEGYEQYF
TRBV27	.	.	TRBJ1-2	TGTGCCAGCAGTTTCGGGCAAAGGGATGGCTACACCTTC	CASSFGQRDGYTF
TRBV7-2	.	.	TRBJ1-1	TGTGCCAGCAGCCGCCCGGGACGAATGACTGAAGCTTTCTTT	CASSRPGRMTEAFF
TRBV4-3	.	TRBD2	TRBJ2-5	TGCGCCAGCAGCCAAGTTTGGCGGGGGGGCCTTCAGACCCAGTACTTC	CASSQVWRGGLQTQYF
TRBV28	.	.	TRBJ1-5	TGTGCCAGCATTACGGGGGGGACAAATCAGCCCCAGCATTTT	CASITGGTNQPQHF
TRBV5-8	.	TRBD1	TRBJ1-4	TGTGCCAGCAGCTTGGTCCGGGACAGGGGTGAAAAACTGTTTTTT	CASSLVRDRGEKLFF
TRBV11-3	.	.	TRBJ2-1	TGTGCCAGCAGCTCGACCGGGGGTGAGCAGTTCTTC	CASSSTGGEQFF
TRBV11-3	.	TRBD2	TRBJ2-2	TGTGCCAGCAGCCCGGGACTACAGAAGACCGGGGAGCTGTTTTTT	CASSPGLQKTGELFF